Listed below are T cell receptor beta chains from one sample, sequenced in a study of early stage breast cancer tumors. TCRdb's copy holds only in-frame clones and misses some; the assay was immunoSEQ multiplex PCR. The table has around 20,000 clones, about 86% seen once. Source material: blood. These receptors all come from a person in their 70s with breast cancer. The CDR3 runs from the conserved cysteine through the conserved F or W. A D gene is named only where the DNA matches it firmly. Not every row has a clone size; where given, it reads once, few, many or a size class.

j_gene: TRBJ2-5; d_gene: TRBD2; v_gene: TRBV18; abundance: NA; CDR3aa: CASSPELGLAETQYF; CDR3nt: TGTGCCAGCTCGCCTGAACTCGGACTAGCGGAGACCCAGTACTTC
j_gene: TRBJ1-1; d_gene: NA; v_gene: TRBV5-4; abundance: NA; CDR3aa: CASSLTDSLGAFF; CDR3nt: TGTGCCAGCAGCCTAACCGACTCACTAGGCGCTTTCTTT
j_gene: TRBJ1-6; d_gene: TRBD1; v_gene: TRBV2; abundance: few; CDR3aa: CASSVEQGENSPLHF; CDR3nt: TGTGCCAGCAGTGTGGAGCAGGGGGAGAATTCACCCCTCCACTTT
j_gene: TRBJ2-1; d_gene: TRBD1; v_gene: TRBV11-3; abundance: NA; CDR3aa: CASSFTGQPNNEQFF; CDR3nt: TGTGCCAGCAGCTTCACGGGACAGCCTAACAATGAGCAGTTCTTC
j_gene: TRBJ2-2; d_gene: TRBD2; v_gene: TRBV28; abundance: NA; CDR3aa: CASSRNLRLAGGNTGELFF; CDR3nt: TGTGCCAGCAGCCGAAACCTCCGACTAGCGGGGGGAAACACCGGGGAGCTGTTTTTT
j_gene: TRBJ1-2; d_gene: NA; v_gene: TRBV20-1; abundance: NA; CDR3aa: CSAPGLGYTF; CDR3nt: TGCAGTGCGCCAGGGTTAGGCTACACCTTC
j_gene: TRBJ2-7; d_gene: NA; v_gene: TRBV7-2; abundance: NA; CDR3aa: CASSLVYRDEQYF; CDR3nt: TGTGCCAGCAGCTTAGTCTACCGGGACGAGCAGTACTTC
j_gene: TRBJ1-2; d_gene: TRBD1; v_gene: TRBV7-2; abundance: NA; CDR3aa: CASSFPDRGGYTF; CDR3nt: TGTGCCAGCAGCTTTCCGGACAGGGGAGGCTACACCTTC
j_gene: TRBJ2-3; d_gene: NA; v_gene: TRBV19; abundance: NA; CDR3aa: CASSGGGTDTQYF; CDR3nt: TGTGCCAGTAGCGGAGGGGGCACAGATACGCAGTATTTT
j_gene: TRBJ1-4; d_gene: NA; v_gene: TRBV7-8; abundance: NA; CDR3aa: CASSLGGAPPNEKLFF; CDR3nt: TGTGCCAGCAGCTTGGGAGGGGCCCCGCCTAATGAAAAACTGTTTTTT
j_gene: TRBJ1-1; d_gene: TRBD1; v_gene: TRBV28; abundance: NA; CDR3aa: CASSFLIPETGGPEAFF; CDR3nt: TGTGCCAGCAGTTTCTTGATACCAGAGACAGGGGGGCCTGAAGCTTTCTTT
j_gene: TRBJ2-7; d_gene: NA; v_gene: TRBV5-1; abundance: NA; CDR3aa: CASSFDSYEQYF; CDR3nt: TGCGCCAGCAGCTTCGACAGTTACGAGCAGTACTTC
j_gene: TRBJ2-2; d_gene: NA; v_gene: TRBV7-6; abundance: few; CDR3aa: CASSLVHNTGELFF; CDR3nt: TGTGCCAGCAGCTTAGTTCATAACACCGGGGAGCTGTTTTTT
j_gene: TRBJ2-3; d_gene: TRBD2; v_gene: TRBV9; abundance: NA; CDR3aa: CASSPRGAGVTDTQYF; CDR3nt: TGTGCCAGCAGCCCCCGTGGAGCGGGGGTCACAGATACGCAGTATTTT
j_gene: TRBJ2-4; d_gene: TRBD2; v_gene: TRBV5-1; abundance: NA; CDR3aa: CASSTLAGVNKNIQYF; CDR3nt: TGCGCCAGCAGCACTTTAGCGGGGGTCAACAAAAACATTCAGTACTTC
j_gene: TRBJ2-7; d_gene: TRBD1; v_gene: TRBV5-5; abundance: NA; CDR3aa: CASSFRTGDYEQYF; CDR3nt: TGTGCCAGCAGCTTCAGGACAGGGGATTACGAGCAGTACTTC
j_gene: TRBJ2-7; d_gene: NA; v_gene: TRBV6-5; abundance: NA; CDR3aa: CASSYSPGTGNEQYF; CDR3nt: TGTGCCAGCAGTTACTCGCCCGGTACAGGGAACGAGCAGTACTTC
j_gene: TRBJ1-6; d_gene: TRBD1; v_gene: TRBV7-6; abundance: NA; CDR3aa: CASNRQGGNSPLHF; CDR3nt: TGTGCCAGCAACCGACAGGGTGGTAATTCACCCCTCCACTTT
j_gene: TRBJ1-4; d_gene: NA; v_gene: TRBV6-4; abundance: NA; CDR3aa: CASSPDRGRPTNEKLFF; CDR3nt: TGTGCCAGCAGTCCCGATAGGGGCAGACCAACTAATGAAAAACTGTTTTTT
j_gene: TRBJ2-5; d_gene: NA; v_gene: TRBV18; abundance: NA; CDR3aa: CASSVQETQYF; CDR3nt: TGTGCCAGCTCCGTCCAAGAGACCCAGTACTTC
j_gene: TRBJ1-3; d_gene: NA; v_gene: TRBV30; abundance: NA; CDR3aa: CAWSQGGNTIYF; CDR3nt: TGTGCCTGGAGTCAGGGGGGAAACACCATATATTTT
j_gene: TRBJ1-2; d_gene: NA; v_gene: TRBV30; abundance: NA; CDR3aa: CAWTAGNYGYTF; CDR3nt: TGTGCCTGGACGGCAGGGAACTATGGCTACACCTTC
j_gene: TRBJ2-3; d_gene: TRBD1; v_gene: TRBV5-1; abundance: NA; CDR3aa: CASSPRQGPDTQYF; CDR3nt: TGCGCCAGCAGCCCCCGACAGGGGCCAGATACGCAGTATTTT
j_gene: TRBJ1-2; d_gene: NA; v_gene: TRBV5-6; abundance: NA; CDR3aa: CASSLLGGRENYGYTF; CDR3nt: TGTGCCAGCAGCTTGTTAGGAGGGCGGGAGAACTATGGCTACACCTTC
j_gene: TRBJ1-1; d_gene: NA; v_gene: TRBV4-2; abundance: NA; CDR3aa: CASSQALLGGPEAFF; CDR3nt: TGTGCCAGCAGCCAAGCTCTCTTAGGAGGGCCTGAAGCTTTCTTT
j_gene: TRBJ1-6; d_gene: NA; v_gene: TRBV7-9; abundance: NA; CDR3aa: CASSPSDRLNSPLHF; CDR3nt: TGTGCCAGCAGCCCGTCGGACAGACTTAATTCACCCCTCCACTTT
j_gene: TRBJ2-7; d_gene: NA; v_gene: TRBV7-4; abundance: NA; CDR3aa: CASSLPRTIREQYF; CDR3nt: TGTGCCAGCAGTTTGCCGAGAACTATTCGGGAGCAGTACTTC
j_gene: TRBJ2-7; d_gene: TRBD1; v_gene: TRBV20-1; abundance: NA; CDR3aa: CSARDSYEQYF; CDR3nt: TGCAGTGCTCGGGACAGCTACGAGCAGTACTTC
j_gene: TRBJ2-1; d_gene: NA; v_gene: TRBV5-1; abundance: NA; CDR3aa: CASSILQGGIEQFF; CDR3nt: TGCGCCAGCAGCATCCTACAGGGGGGGATTGAGCAGTTCTTC
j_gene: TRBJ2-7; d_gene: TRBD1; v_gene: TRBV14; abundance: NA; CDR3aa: CASSRPGTGFSHEQYF; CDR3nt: TGTGCCAGCAGCCGCCCGGGGACAGGGTTCTCTCACGAGCAGTACTTC
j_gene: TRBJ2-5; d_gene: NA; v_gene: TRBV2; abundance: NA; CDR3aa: CASSLDSYGKETQYF; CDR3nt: TGTGCCAGCAGCCTGGACAGTTATGGGAAAGAGACCCAGTACTTC
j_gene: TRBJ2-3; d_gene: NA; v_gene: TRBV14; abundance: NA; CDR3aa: CASSVGGAITDTQYF; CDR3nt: TGTGCCAGCAGCGTTGGGGGGGCTATTACAGATACGCAGTATTTT
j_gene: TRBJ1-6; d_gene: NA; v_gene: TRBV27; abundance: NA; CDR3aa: CASSLGSSYNSPLHF; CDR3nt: TGTGCCAGCAGTTTAGGGAGCTCCTATAATTCACCCCTCCACTTT
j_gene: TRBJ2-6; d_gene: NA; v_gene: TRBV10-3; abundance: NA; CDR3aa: CALRGQAGWGNSGANVLTF; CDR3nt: TGTGCCTTAAGGGGTCAGGCCGGATGGGGTAACTCTGGGGCCAACGTCCTGACTTTC
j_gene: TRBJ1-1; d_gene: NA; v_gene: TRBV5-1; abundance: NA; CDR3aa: CASSPDVWGGPNTEAFF; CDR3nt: TGCGCCAGCAGCCCAGACGTTTGGGGCGGACCGAACACTGAAGCTTTCTTT
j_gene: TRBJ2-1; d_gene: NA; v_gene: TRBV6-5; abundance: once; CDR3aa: CASSPGVNEQFF; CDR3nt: TGTGCCAGCAGCCCAGGGGTGAATGAGCAGTTCTTC
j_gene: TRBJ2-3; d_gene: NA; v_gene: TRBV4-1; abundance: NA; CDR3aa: CASSQDLMAGVPTDTQYF; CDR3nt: TGCGCCAGCAGCCAAGATTTAATGGCAGGGGTCCCCACAGATACGCAGTATTTT
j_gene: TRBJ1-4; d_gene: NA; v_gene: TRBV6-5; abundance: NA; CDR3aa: CASSYGEKLFF; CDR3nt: TGTGCCAGCAGTTATGGCGAAAAACTGTTTTTT
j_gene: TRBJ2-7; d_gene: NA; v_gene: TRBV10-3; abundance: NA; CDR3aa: CAIKEGGSDEQYF; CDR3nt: TGTGCCATCAAGGAGGGAGGATCGGACGAGCAGTACTTC
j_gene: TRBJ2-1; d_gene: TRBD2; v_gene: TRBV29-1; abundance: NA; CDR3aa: CSGYGGGTYNEQFF; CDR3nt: TGCAGCGGGTACGGGGGGGGAACCTACAATGAGCAGTTCTTC
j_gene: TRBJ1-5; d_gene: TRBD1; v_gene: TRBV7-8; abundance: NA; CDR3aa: CASSGGRNQPQHF; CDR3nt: TGTGCCAGTTCAGGGGGCCGCAATCAGCCCCAGCATTTT
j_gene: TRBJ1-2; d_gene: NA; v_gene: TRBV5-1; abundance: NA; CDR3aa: CASSPLLSQGGGYTF; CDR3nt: TGCGCCAGCAGCCCTCTTCTCAGTCAGGGTGGTGGCTACACCTTC
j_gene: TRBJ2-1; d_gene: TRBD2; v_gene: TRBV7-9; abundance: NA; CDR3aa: CASSLASGGGYNEQFF; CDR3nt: TGTGCCAGCAGCTTAGCTAGCGGGGGGGGGTACAATGAGCAGTTCTTC
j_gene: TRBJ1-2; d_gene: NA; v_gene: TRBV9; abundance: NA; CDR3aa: CASSPQQTTLSGYTF; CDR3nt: TGTGCCAGCAGCCCCCAACAGACTACTCTAAGTGGCTACACCTTC
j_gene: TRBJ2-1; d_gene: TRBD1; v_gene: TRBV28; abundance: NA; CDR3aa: CASRWTGYNEQFF; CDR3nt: TGTGCCAGCCGTTGGACAGGGTATAATGAGCAGTTCTTC
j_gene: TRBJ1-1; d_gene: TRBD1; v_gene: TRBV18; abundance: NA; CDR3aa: CASSDGQGARGTEAFF; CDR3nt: TGTGCCAGCTCAGATGGACAGGGGGCGCGGGGCACTGAAGCTTTCTTT
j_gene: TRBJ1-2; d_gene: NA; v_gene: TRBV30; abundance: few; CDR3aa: CALGVNYGYTF; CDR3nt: TGTGCCCTCGGGGTTAACTATGGCTACACCTTC
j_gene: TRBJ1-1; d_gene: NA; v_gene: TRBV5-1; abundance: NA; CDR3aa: CASSYGSGILNTEAFF; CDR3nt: TGCGCCAGCAGCTACGGGTCCGGGATCCTGAACACTGAAGCTTTCTTT
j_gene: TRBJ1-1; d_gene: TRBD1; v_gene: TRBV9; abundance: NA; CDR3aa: CASSPPGGGNTEAFF; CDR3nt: TGTGCCAGCAGCCCCCCAGGGGGTGGGAACACTGAAGCTTTCTTT
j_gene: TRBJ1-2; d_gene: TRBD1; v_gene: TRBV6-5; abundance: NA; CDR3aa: CASSIAGTGKGYTF; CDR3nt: TGTGCCAGCAGTATTGCCGGGACAGGGAAAGGCTACACCTTC
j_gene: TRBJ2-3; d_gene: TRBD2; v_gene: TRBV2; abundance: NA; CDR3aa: CASSEWRGEKTDTQYF; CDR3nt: TGTGCCAGCAGTGAATGGCGGGGGGAAAAGACAGATACGCAGTATTTT
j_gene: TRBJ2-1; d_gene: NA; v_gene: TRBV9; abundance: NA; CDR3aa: CASSGRDNYNEQFF; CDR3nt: TGTGCCAGCAGCGGTCGGGACAACTACAATGAGCAGTTCTTC
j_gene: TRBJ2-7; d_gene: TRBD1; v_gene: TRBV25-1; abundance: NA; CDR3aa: CASSLARDRVHEQYF; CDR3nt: TGTGCCAGCAGCTTAGCCCGGGACAGAGTCCACGAGCAGTACTTC
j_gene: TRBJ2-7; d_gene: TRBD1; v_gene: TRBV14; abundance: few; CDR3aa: CASTPGQGSHEQYF; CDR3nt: TGTGCCAGCACTCCGGGACAGGGGTCTCACGAGCAGTACTTC
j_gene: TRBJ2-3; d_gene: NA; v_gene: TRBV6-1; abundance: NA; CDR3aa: CASSVALNTDTQYF; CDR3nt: TGTGCCAGCAGTGTGGCACTAAACACAGATACGCAGTATTTT